This entry describes one TCR beta chain. Its antigen is unknown. Data came from immunoSEQ multiplex PCR; TCRdb stores just in-frame clones and leaves some out. The table shows about 27,000 clones, with approximately 88% occurring only once. This record belongs to a study of lymphopenia after photon versus proton radiotherapy. The study's findings and limits: Post-nadir TCR diversity decline inversely tracked overall survival among those who died.

V lost 10 bases to trimming and J lost 4 bases, with 19 bases between them. CDR1 is LNHDA and CDR2 is SQIVND in the germline V gene (reference sequence). The CDR3 contains 14 residues. The sequences come from peripheral blood, collected from a patient treated with photon-based radiotherapy. The TCR comes from a man aged 50 or older with gastric cancer. The J gene is TRBJ1-2, the V gene TRBV19; D may be TRBD1 (5 bases). The CDR3 loop is CATERGGLGYGYTF. Here the CDR3 DNA reads TGTGCCACCGAGCGGGGGGGATTGGGCTATGGCTACACCTTC. Full variable domain (remainder filled in from reference TRBV19 and TRBJ1-2): DGGITQSPKYLFRKEGQNVTLSCEQNLNHDAMYWYRQDPGQGLRLIYYSQIVNDFQKGDIAEGYSVSREKKESFPLTVTSAQKNPTAFYLCATERGGLGYGYTFGSGTRLTVV.